Presented here are 21 T cell receptor beta chains from one specimen sequenced in a study of T cell responses to AZD1222 COVID-19 vaccine. Measured with immunoSEQ multiplex PCR; TCRdb has only the in-frame clones, and not every one. The sample holds 95,000 to 120,000 clones, about 91% seen once. The material was peripheral blood, obtained 28 days after the second AZD1222 dose. These receptors originate from an adult who received the AZD1222 COVID-19 vaccine.

The count of this clone is one. This chain uses TRBV11-2 with TRBJ2-7; either TRBD1 or TRBD2 may fit D (5 bases each). The length of the CDR3 is 14 residues. CDR1 is SGHAT, CDR2 FQNNGV, per germline. The V gene lost 3 bases and the J gene lost 6 bases, with 15 bases spanning the gap. The CDR3 region is CASSFRMGEAEQYF. The CDR3 DNA sequence: TGTGCCAGCAGCTTCCGTATGGGGGAAGCCGAGCAGTACTTC. Together with reference TRBV11-2 and TRBJ2-7, the CDR3 gives the full variable domain: EAGVAQSPRYKIIEKRQSVAFWCNPISGHATLYWYQQILGQGPKLLIQFQNNGVVDDSQLPKDRFSAERLKGVDSTLKIQPAKLEDSAVYLCASSFRMGEAEQYFGPGTRLTVT.

This sequence joins TRBV7-2 and TRBJ1-6; 7 nucleotides line up with TRBD1. After removal of 4 bases from V and 7 bases from J, the junction contained 10 bases not matched to a gene. From germline, CDR1 is SGHTA and CDR2 FQGNSA. This CDR3 is 16 amino acids long. CDR3 amino acids: CASSSPGQPLNSPLHF. The DNA for the CDR3 is TGTGCCAGCAGCTCACCGGGACAGCCCTTGAATTCACCCCTCCACTTT. The variable domain in full, with the rest retrieved from reference TRBV7-2 and TRBJ1-6, is GAGVSQSPSNKVTEKGKDVELRCDPISGHTALYWYRQSLGQGLEFLIYFQGNSAPDKSGLPSDRFSAERTGGSVSTLTIQRTQQEDSAVYLCASSSPGQPLNSPLHFGNGTRLTVT.

The chain recombines TRBV2 with TRBJ2-5, with D unresolved. This CDR3 region has 13 residues. CDR1 is SNHLY, CDR2 FYNNEI, per germline. CDR3 protein: CASELGHQETQYF. DNA for the CDR3: TGTGCTTCTGAGCTCGGACACCAAGAGACCCAGTACTTC.

The gene calls are TRBV19 and TRBJ2-2; 8 bases fit TRBD1. CDR3 length equals 14 residues. V was clipped by 7 bases and J by 5 bases; unmatched bases: 6. From germline, CDR1 is LNHDA and CDR2 SQIVND (reference sequence). The CDR3 nucleotides are TGTGCCAGTAAAATGGACAGGGCTACCGGGGAGCTGTTTTTT. Translation gives CASKMDRATGELFF.

DNA for the CDR3: TGTGCCAGTAGTATAGTAAGGGACAGGGAAGCTTTCTTT. Amino acids: CASSIVRDREAFF. The chain is built from TRBV19 and TRBJ1-1; 8 nucleotides agree with TRBD1. The CDR3 spans 13 residues. Trimming removed 1 base from V and 8 bases from J; junction bases left unmatched: 3. Per the germline V gene, CDR1 is LNHDA and CDR2 is SQIVND (reference sequence).

V and J are TRBV6-5 and TRBJ1-1; possible D gene TRBD1, 5 bases. The CDR3 consists of 16 residues. Trimming pared 0 bases from V and 2 bases from J, leaving 13 bases between. In germline, CDR1 is MNHEY, CDR2 SVGAGI. Here the CDR3 DNA reads TGTGCCAGCAGTTACTCGAGTCGGGGCAGCAACACTGAAGCTTTCTTT. Residues: CASSYSSRGSNTEAFF.

This rearrangement joins TRBV21-1 to TRBJ2-5. TRBV21-1 represents a pseudogene. The CDR3 runs 16 residues. CDR3 DNA sequence: TGTGCCAGCAGCAAAGGGCGACCTACGTACCAAGAGACCCAGTACTTC. Translating gives CASSKGRPTYQETQYF.

The J gene is TRBJ2-7, the V gene TRBV7-8, with D possibly matching TRBD2 (6 bases). Germline lookup yields CDR1 SGHVS and CDR2 FQNEAQ. There are 11 residues in the CDR3. V gave up 5 bases and J gave up 7 bases, with 9 bases separating them. The chain's CDR3 is CASSRGREQYF. The DNA for the CDR3 is TGTGCCAGCAGCCGGGGGAGGGAGCAGTACTTC.

This clone was seen more than once but under ten times. The V gene is TRBV19, the J gene TRBJ1-6; D remains ambiguous. Germline lookup yields CDR1 LNHDA and CDR2 SQIVND (reference sequence). Trimming removed 1 base from V and 6 bases from J, with 10 bases in between. This CDR3 is 15 amino acids long. The CDR3, as DNA: TGTGCCAGTAGTATAGGTTGGCACGTTAATTCACCCCTCCACTTT. Amino acids: CASSIGWHVNSPLHF.

The chain has TRBV19 and TRBJ1-5; a weak D match, TRBD1 (5 bases). V lost 8 bases to trimming and J lost 6 bases, with 11 bases between them. CDR1 LNHDA and CDR2 SQIVND come from the germline V gene (reference sequence). The CDR3 contains 12 residues. The CDR3 sequence: CASAGLGQPQHF. CDR3 nucleotide sequence: TGTGCCAGTGCAGGGCTAGGTCAGCCCCAGCATTTT.

The chain uses TRBV7-3 and TRBJ2-2, with 8 bases that match TRBD1. Trimming removed 5 bases from V and 6 bases from J; junction bases left unmatched: 5. This CDR3 has 14 amino acids. Germline assignment: CDR1 SGHTA and CDR2 FQGTGA. For the CDR3, the DNA is TGTGCCAGCAGCGCAGGGGGCGCGCCCGGGGAGCTGTTTTTT. Translated: CASSAGGAPGELFF.

The chain combines TRBV7-9 with TRBJ1-2; D ambiguous. The germline V gene has CDR1 SEHNR and CDR2 FQNEAQ (reference sequence). This CDR3 spans 15 amino acids. V lost 1 base and J 2 bases, leaving 11 bases between the germline ends. CDR3 DNA: TGTGCCAGCAGCTTAGACGGAGGTTTAAACTATGGCTACACCTTC. This gives the protein CASSLDGGLNYGYTF. The full variable domain, its missing parts supplied by reference TRBV7-9 and TRBJ1-2, is DTGVSQNPRHKITKRGQNVTFRCDPISEHNRLYWYRQTLGQGPEFLTYFQNEAQLEKSRLLSDRFSAERPKGSFSTLEIQRTEQGDSAMYLCASSLDGGLNYGYTFGSGTRLTVV.

V gene TRBV7-2 combines with J gene TRBJ2-3; D unresolved. The V gene lost 2 bases and the J gene lost 3 bases, with 12 bases spanning the gap. CDR1 and CDR2 (germline): SGHTA, FQGNSA. There are 15 residues in the CDR3. The CDR3 spells CASSLLAISTDTQYF. As DNA, the CDR3 is TGTGCCAGCAGCTTACTGGCTATTTCTACAGATACGCAGTATTTT.

The rearrangement joins TRBV14 to TRBJ2-3, with unresolved D. The length of the CDR3 is 16 residues. V lost 0 bases and J lost 2, with 12 bases in between. Per the germline V gene, CDR1 is SGHDN and CDR2 is FVKESK. CDR3 coding DNA: TGTGCCAGCAGCCAAGAATCAGGCCCAGACACAGATACGCAGTATTTT. Translated, it gives CASSQESGPDTDTQYF.

This sequence joins TRBV4-3 and TRBJ2-7; either TRBD1 or TRBD2 may supply D (5 bases each). This CDR3 contains 14 residues. Between the trimmed V and J ends, which lost 2 bases and 4 bases, there was a span of 12 bases. The germline V gene has CDR1 LGHNA and CDR2 YSLEER. DNA of the CDR3: TGCGCCAGCAGCCAACTGGGGGAACCATACGAGCAGTACTTC. Amino acids: CASSQLGEPYEQYF.

The V and J genes are TRBV7-2 and TRBJ1-2; weak D call: TRBD1 (5 bases). Trimming cost V 3 bases and J 3 bases, with 14 bases left between them. Germline V gives CDR1 SGHTA, CDR2 FQGNSA. This CDR3 has 15 residues. CDR3 coding DNA: TGTGCCAGCAGCTTTTTATTTGGGACGGACTATGGCTACACCTTC. Translated: CASSFLFGTDYGYTF.

The V call is TRBV19, the J call TRBJ1-6, with TRBD1 identical over 10 bases. Trimming cost V 4 bases and J 8 bases; bases outside gene matches: 2. This CDR3 has 14 residues. Germline V gene sequence: CDR1 LNHDA, CDR2 SQIVND (reference sequence). CDR3 sequence (DNA): TGTGCCAGTAGTAGAGGGACAGGGGATTCACCCCTCCACTTT. Protein product: CASSRGTGDSPLHF.

This chain links TRBV7-2 with TRBJ1-2; 9 bases are shared with TRBD1. The CDR3 is 15 residues long. The germline CDR1 and CDR2 sequences are SGHTA and FQGNSA. Losses at the gene ends were 4 bases for V and 2 bases for J; bases not matched to a gene: 5. CDR3 protein: CASSSRQGGNYGYTF. The CDR3, as DNA: TGTGCCAGCAGCTCAAGACAGGGGGGGAACTATGGCTACACCTTC.

The chain combines TRBV10-3 with TRBJ1-2; D is perhaps TRBD1 (5 bases). Germline V CDR1 and CDR2: ENHRY, SYGVKD. Trimming took 6 bases from V and 4 from J, leaving 12 bases between them. This CDR3 has 13 amino acids. The CDR3 DNA follows: TGTGCCATCAGCGGGGGTCAGACCTATGGCTACACCTTC. Translation gives CAISGGQTYGYTF.

The J gene is TRBJ1-6, the V gene TRBV19; D perhaps matches TRBD1 (5 bases). The germline V gene has CDR1 LNHDA and CDR2 SQIVND (reference sequence). The V end lost 5 bases, the J end lost 7 bases, and 12 bases lay between the germline ends. CDR3 size: 14 residues. DNA for the CDR3: TGTGCCAGTAGTTGGGGGGTTTACAATTCACCCCTCCACTTT. This gives the protein CASSWGVYNSPLHF.

The chain carries TRBV6-5 and TRBJ1-1, with D maybe TRBD1 (6 bases). Deletions cut 4 bases from V and 2 bases from J, with 14 bases between. CDR3 size: 15 residues. In germline, CDR1 is MNHEY, CDR2 SVGAGI. The CDR3 spells CASSFAGAKNTEAFF. The CDR3 bases are TGTGCCAGCAGTTTTGCGGGGGCAAAAAACACTGAAGCTTTCTTT.